Listed here is a single T cell receptor (beta chain). A read error may account for a junction end that differs from germline. This specimen comes from a study of tumor-infiltrating lymphocytes in oesophageal squamous cell carcinoma. One entry per CDR3 protein results from TCRdb running MiXCR on the PCR reads. The sample has around 20,000 distinct CDR3 sequences, over 40% seen once; the top ten hold roughly 14%. The sequencing sample was made of normal esophageal tissue next to the tumor. The source of this sequence is a male donor with esophageal squamous cell carcinoma.

The CDR3 reads CASSRGQGTEAFF. Written as DNA, the CDR3 is TGCGCCAGCAGCCGCGGACAGGGCACTGAAGCTTTCTTT. The chain links TRBV5-4 to TRBJ1-1, with 8 positions matching TRBD1. Germline assignment: CDR1 SGHNT and CDR2 YYREEE (reference sequence). The CDR3 extends over 13 amino acids.